Shown below are 5 T cell receptor beta chains from a single sample sequenced in a study of molecular identifiers for immune sequencing clone quantification. TCRdb called the PCR reads again in MiXCR, with one record for every CDR3 protein. The table lists 37,000 or so distinct CDR3 sequences, more than 20% of them singletons. The material sequenced was naive CD8+ T cells from blood, with Jurkat cell RNA spiked in. Sample subset: FACS-sorted CD8+CD4-CCR7+CD45RA+ naive T cells. These receptors originate from a human donor in good health. Some libraries in this study had Jurkat cell RNA spiked in.

This clonotype was detected a few times. The rearrangement links TRBV12-3 or TRBV12-4 to TRBJ1-4; D call uncertain. V shed 5 bases and J shed 8 bases, with 6 bases lying between them. This CDR3 has 11 amino acids. The CDR3 nucleotides are TGTGCCAGCAGTACCCCGGAAAAACTGTTTTTT. It is translated as CASSTPEKLFF.

This clonotype was picked up many times. The rearrangement links TRBV12-3 or TRBV12-4 to TRBJ2-1; D is uncertain. The CDR3 sequence is 11 residues long. V gave up 3 bases and J gave up 14 bases, with 11 bases separating them. The CDR3 spells CASSFGGPKFF. CDR3 DNA sequence: TGTGCCAGCAGTTTTGGTGGGCCGAAGTTCTTC.

This clonotype occurred many times. The genes are TRBV6-6 and TRBJ2-1, with TRBD2 identical over 8 bases. The V gene's germline CDR1 is MNHNY and CDR2 SVGAGI (reference sequence). There are 16 residues in the CDR3. Trimming cost V 6 bases and J 3 bases; bases outside gene matches: 10. CDR3 protein: CASSATGGGYYNEQFF. The CDR3 bases are TGTGCCAGCAGCGCGACGGGAGGGGGGTACTACAATGAGCAGTTCTTC.

The V call is TRBV30, the J call TRBJ2-7; 11 nucleotides align to TRBD2. This CDR3 region has 13 residues. The germline V gene encodes CDR1 GTSNPN and CDR2 SVGIG (reference sequence). V lost 3 bases and J lost 4; bases outside the gene matches: 2. CDR3 amino acids: CAWRASGRYEQYF. DNA for the CDR3: TGTGCCTGGAGGGCTAGCGGGAGGTACGAGCAGTACTTC. Full variable domain (remainder filled in from reference TRBV30 and TRBJ2-7): SQTIHQWPATLVQPVGSPLSLECTVEGTSNPNLYWYRQAAGRGLQLLFYSVGIGQISSEVPQNLSASRPQDRQFILSSKKLLLSDSGFYLCAWRASGRYEQYFGPGTRLTVT.

This clonotype has at least ten counts. This chain uses TRBV30 with TRBJ2-7; 7 bases align to TRBD2. The CDR3 length is 11 residues. Germline CDR1 reads GTSNPN; CDR2 reads SVGIG (reference sequence). J was trimmed by 3 bases and V by 8 bases; bases with no gene match: 4. The CDR3 DNA reads as TGTGCCGGGGGGGGGTACTACGAGCAGTACTTC. Its protein is CAGGGYYEQYF.